The TCR beta chain under discussion was sequenced for a study of neurological immune-mediated disorders. Trimming left V 4 bases short and J 0 bases short, with 8 bases between. The length of the CDR3 is 13 residues. Germline CDR1 and CDR2: SGDLS and YYNGEE. This clonotype was observed at least ten times. The antigen is unknown. Findings and caveats of the study: Across subjects, expanded clones had no CDR3 amino acid sequences in common, pointing to private repertoires in all groups. HTLV-1-associated myelopathy ranked highest for TCR clonal expansion and multiple sclerosis lowest, beneath healthy controls.

Time point defined: longitudinal time-point 2. The cDNA came from 5'RACE with 10-nucleotide random UMIs. Using its own MiXCR run on the 5' RACE reads, TCRdb lists one record per CDR3 protein. Of more than 55,000 distinct CDR3 sequences listed, roughly 10% are singletons. Sequencing input: PBMCs. The receptor's source is a man aged 30 to 39 in good health. V gene TRBV9 combines with J gene TRBJ2-7; the D is unclear. The CDR3 nucleotides are TGTGCCAGCAGCCCGTCGGCCTCCTACGAGCAGTACTTC. Translated, it gives CASSPSASYEQYF.